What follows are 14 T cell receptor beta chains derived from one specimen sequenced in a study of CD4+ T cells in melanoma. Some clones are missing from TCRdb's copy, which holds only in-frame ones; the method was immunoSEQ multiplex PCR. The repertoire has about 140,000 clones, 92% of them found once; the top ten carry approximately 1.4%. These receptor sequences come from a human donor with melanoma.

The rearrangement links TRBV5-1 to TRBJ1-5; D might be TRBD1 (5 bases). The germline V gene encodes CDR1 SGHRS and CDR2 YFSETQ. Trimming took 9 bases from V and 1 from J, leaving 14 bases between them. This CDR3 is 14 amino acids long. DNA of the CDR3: TGCGCCACCGCGGCAGGGCCGAGCAATCAGCCCCAGCATTTT. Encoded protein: CATAAGPSNQPQHF.

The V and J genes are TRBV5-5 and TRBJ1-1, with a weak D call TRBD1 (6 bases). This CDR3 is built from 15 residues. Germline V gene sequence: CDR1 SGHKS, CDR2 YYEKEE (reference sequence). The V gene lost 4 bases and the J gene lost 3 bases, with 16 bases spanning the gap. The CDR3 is CASSPEPQGYTEAFF. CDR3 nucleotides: TGTGCCAGCAGCCCGGAACCCCAGGGGTACACTGAAGCTTTCTTT.

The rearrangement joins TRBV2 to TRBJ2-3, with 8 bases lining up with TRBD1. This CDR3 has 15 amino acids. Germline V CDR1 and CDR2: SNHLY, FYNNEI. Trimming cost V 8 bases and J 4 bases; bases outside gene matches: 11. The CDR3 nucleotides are TGTGCCAGCGGGCAGGACAGGGTGTTCGCAGATACGCAGTATTTT. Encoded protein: CASGQDRVFADTQYF.

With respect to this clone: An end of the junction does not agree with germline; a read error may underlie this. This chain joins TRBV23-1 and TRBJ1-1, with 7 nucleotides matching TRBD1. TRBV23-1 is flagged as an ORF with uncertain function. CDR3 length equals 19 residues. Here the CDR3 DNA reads TGCGCCAGCAGTCAAAGGTTTTGGACGTCCGCGAGGGGGCGTGCTGAGGCTTTCTTT. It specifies CASSQRFWTSARGRAEAFF.

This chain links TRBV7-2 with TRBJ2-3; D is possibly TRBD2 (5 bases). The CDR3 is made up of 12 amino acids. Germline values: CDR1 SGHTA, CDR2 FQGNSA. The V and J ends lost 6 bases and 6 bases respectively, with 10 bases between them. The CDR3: CASREAVDTQYF. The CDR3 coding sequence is TGTGCCAGCAGAGAAGCGGTGGATACGCAGTATTTT.

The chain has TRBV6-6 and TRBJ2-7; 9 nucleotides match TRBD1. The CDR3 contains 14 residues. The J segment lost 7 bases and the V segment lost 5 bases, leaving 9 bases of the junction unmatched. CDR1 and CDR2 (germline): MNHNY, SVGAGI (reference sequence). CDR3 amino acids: CASSDVQGAREQYF. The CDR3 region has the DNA TGTGCCAGCAGTGACGTACAGGGGGCGCGAGAGCAGTACTTC.

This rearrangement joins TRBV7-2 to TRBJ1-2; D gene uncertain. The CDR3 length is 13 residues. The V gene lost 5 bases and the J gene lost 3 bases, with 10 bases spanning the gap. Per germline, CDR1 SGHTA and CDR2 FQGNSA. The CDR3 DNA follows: TGTGCCAGCAGCCCCGATTCGTACTATGGCTACACCTTC. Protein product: CASSPDSYYGYTF.

The chain's CDR3 is CASTKGGMAGELFF. The CDR3 DNA follows: TGTGCCAGCACCAAGGGGGGTATGGCTGGGGAGCTGTTTTTT. The chain employs TRBV28 and TRBJ2-2; the D gene could be TRBD1 or TRBD2 (6 bases each). The germline V and J ends were trimmed by 7 bases and 8 bases, with 17 bases remaining between them. The CDR3 is made up of 14 amino acids. Germline assignment: CDR1 MDHEN and CDR2 SYDVKM.

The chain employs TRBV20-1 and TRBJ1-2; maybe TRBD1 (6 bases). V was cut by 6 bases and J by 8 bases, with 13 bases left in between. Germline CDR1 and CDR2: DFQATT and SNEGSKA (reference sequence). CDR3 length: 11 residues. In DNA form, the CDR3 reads TGCAGTGCCGGGGGGCCCGGAGGCTACACCTTC. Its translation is CSAGGPGGYTF.

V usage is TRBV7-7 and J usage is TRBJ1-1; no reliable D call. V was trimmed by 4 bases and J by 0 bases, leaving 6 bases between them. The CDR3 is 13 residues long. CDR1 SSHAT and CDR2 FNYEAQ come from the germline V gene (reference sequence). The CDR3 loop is CASSSQLNTEAFF. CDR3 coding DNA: TGTGCCAGCAGCTCCCAGCTGAACACTGAAGCTTTCTTT.

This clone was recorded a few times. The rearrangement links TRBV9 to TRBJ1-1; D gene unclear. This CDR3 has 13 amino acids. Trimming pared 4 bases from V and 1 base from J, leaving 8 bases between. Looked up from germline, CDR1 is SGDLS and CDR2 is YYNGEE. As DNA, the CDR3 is TGTGCCAGCAGCCCCGACTGGAACACTGAAGCTTTCTTT. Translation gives CASSPDWNTEAFF.

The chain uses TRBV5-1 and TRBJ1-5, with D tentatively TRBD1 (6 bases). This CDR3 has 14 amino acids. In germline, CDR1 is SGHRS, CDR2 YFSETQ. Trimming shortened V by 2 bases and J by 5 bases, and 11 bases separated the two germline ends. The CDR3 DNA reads TGCGCCAGCAGCTTCGGTGGGGGCGATCAGCCCCAGCATTTT. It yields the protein CASSFGGGDQPQHF.

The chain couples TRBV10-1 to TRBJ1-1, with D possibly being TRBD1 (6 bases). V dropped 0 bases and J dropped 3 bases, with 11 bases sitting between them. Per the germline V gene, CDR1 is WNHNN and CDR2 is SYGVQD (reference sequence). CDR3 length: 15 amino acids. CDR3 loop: CASSESSAGDTEAFF. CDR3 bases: TGCGCCAGCAGTGAGTCATCCGCAGGGGACACTGAAGCTTTCTTT.

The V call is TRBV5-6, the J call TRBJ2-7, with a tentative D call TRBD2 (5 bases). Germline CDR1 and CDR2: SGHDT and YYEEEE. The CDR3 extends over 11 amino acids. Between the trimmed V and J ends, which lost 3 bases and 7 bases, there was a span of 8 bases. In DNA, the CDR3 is TGTGCCAGCAGCTCCACTAGGGAGCAGTACTTC. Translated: CASSSTREQYF.